There are a few counts of the clone carrying this TCR beta chain. TCRdb reprocessed the RT-PCR reads via MiXCR and lists one record per CDR3 protein. The sample comprises about 680,000 distinct CDR3 sequences, 12% to 15% of which are singletons, and 3% to 4.5% rests with the top ten. Germline V CDR1 and CDR2: SGHRS, YFSETQ. V was shortened by 4 bases and J by 4 bases, with 11 bases between the two germline ends. CDR3 length: 13 residues. Source material: memory CD4+ T cells from blood. This sequence originates from a female donor in good health, serving as a healthy control. V gene TRBV5-1 combines with J gene TRBJ1-2; no reliable D call. The CDR3 nucleotides are TGCGCCAGCAGCCCACTTGCTGGCTATGGCTACACCTTC. Its protein is CASSPLAGYGYTF.